The 23 T cell receptor beta chains listed next were all sequenced from one sample in a study of cytomegalovirus exposure and HLA in healthy donors. The PCR was carried out with 60 Vbeta primers and 13 Jbeta primers. Here immunoSEQ multiplex PCR was the method, and the copy in TCRdb shows in-frame clones only, minus some. The repertoire consists of 150,000 to 200,000 clones, with 75% to 85% occurring once and the leading ten covering around 0.97%. Material for sequencing was PBMCs. These TCRs come from a girl aged 2 to 9 in good health and CMV-seropositive.

This clone was counted between two and nine times. The rearrangement links TRBV6-1 to TRBJ2-5; 8 bases match TRBD2. The J call may not be correct, given that the DNA end is closer to TRBJ2-7. CDR1 and CDR2 (germline): MNHNS, SASEGT. The length of the CDR3 is 15 residues. This CDR3 reads CASSEATGGGYEQYF. The DNA for the CDR3 is TGTGCCAGCAGTGAAGCGACGGGAGGGGGCTACGAGCAGTACTTC.

The chain is built from TRBV28 and TRBJ1-5, with a weak D call TRBD1 (5 bases). The CDR3 covers 16 residues. CDR1 and CDR2 (germline): MDHEN, SYDVKM. V lost 3 bases, J lost 2 bases, and 14 bases lay in between. DNA of the CDR3: TGTGCCAGCAGTTTCTTACAGGAGCAGGGCAATCAGCCCCAGCATTTT. Protein: CASSFLQEQGNQPQHF.

The chain carries TRBV5-1 and TRBJ1-1, with D possibly TRBD1 on 6 matching bases. The CDR3 spans 15 residues. With 5 bases removed from V and 8 bases from J, the gap between germline ends came to 22 bases. CDR1 SGHRS and CDR2 YFSETQ come from the germline V gene. DNA of the CDR3: TGCGCCAGCAGGGTTCGACCAGGGGACCGGGCGGAAGCTTTCTTT. It specifies CASRVRPGDRAEAFF. The full variable domain, its missing parts supplied by reference TRBV5-1 and TRBJ1-1, is KAGVTQTPRYLIKTRGQQVTLSCSPISGHRSVSWYQQTPGQGLQFLFEYFSETQRNKGNFPGRFSGRQFSNSRSEMNVSTLELGDSALYLCASRVRPGDRAEAFFGQGTRLTVV.

The chain carries TRBV7-6 and TRBJ2-5; the D is unclear. Germline lookup yields CDR1 SGHVS and CDR2 FNYEAQ. This CDR3 comprises 9 residues. Trimming pared 5 bases from V and 11 bases from J, leaving 6 bases between. The CDR3 region has the DNA TGTGCCAGCAGCCCCCTGCAGTACTTC. It encodes CASSPLQYF.

The chain combines TRBV27 with TRBJ2-7; a possible D gene is TRBD2 (6 bases). CDR1 is MNHEY, CDR2 SMNVEV, per germline (reference sequence). The CDR3 has 16 amino acids. V was clipped by 5 bases and J by 3 bases, with 20 bases between them. For the CDR3, the DNA is TGTGCCAGCAGTCAGCTCCGGGACCCGGGGGACTACGAGCAGTACTTC. It is translated as CASSQLRDPGDYEQYF.

This chain uses TRBV30 with TRBJ1-2, with 7 positions matching TRBD1. J was trimmed by 7 bases and V by 1 base; bases with no gene match: 9. This CDR3 is built from 14 residues. The germline V gene encodes CDR1 GTSNPN and CDR2 SVGIG (reference sequence). The CDR3 here is CAWSGDRVVGGYTF. For the CDR3, the DNA is TGTGCCTGGAGTGGTGACAGGGTAGTAGGTGGCTACACCTTC.

The CDR3 DNA sequence: TGTGCCAGCAATAGGGGTAACAGGGCGCCCGGCTACACCTTC. It translates to CASNRGNRAPGYTF. The V and J genes are TRBV9 and TRBJ1-2; D is perhaps TRBD1 (6 bases). The CDR3 contains 14 residues. Trimming removed 6 bases from V and 8 bases from J, with 20 bases in between. The germline CDR1 and CDR2 sequences are SGDLS and YYNGEE.

This sequence joins TRBV4-1 and TRBJ2-6, with D tentatively TRBD1 (5 bases). Trimming took 1 base from V and 0 from J, leaving 10 bases between them. Germline loops: CDR1 MGHRA, CDR2 YSYEKL. CDR3 length: 17 amino acids. CDR3 region: CASSQAGMSSGANVLTF. Written as DNA, the CDR3 is TGCGCCAGCAGCCAAGCAGGGATGAGCTCTGGGGCCAACGTCCTGACTTTC.

The rearrangement joins TRBV7-9 to TRBJ2-5; a weak D match, TRBD2 (6 bases). Germline V CDR1 and CDR2: SEHNR, FQNEAQ (reference sequence). Between the trimmed V and J ends, which lost 4 bases and 2 bases, there was a span of 8 bases. CDR3 size: 13 residues. CDR3 loop: CASSWGVQETQYF. As DNA, the CDR3 is TGTGCCAGCAGCTGGGGGGTGCAAGAGACCCAGTACTTC.

The rearrangement links TRBV21-1 to TRBJ2-5; TRBD2 is taken as the D call from the table, unchecked against the DNA. TRBV21-1 is termed a pseudogene. The CDR3 extends over 17 amino acids. The CDR3 is CASSKVRKAGIEETQYF. CDR3 coding DNA: TGTGCCAGCAGCAAAGTTAGAAAGGCGGGAATCGAGGAGACCCAGTACTTC.

This chain connects TRBV29-1 to TRBJ2-3; no clear D gene. V was trimmed by 5 bases and J by 6 bases, leaving 24 bases between them. Looked up from germline, CDR1 is SQVTM and CDR2 is ANQGSEA. The CDR3 length is 16 residues. The CDR3 protein is CSVRKVTVVQWDTQYF. The CDR3 nucleotides are TGCAGCGTTCGAAAAGTGACGGTTGTACAGTGGGATACGCAGTATTTT.

V usage is TRBV30 and J usage is TRBJ2-1, with D perhaps TRBD2 (5 bases). CDR1 and CDR2 (germline): GTSNPN, SVGIG (reference sequence). CDR3 length: 12 residues. With 3 bases removed from V and 7 bases from J, the gap between germline ends came to 10 bases. The CDR3 loop reads CAWRLVRNEQFF. As DNA, the CDR3 is TGTGCCTGGAGACTAGTCAGGAATGAGCAGTTCTTC.

The V gene is TRBV7-9, the J gene TRBJ1-1; D call uncertain. Trimming removed 5 bases from V and 0 bases from J, with 10 bases in between. The germline gives CDR1 SEHNR, CDR2 FQNEAQ (reference sequence). The CDR3 has 14 amino acids. The CDR3 spells CASSQGGMNTEAFF. CDR3 sequence (DNA): TGTGCCAGCAGCCAAGGAGGGATGAACACTGAAGCTTTCTTT. Complete variable domain (other parts from reference TRBV7-9 and TRBJ1-1): DTGVSQNPRHKITKRGQNVTFRCDPISEHNRLYWYRQTLGQGPEFLTYFQNEAQLEKSRLLSDRFSAERPKGSFSTLEIQRTEQGDSAMYLCASSQGGMNTEAFFGQGTRLTVV.

The chain combines TRBV6-4 with TRBJ2-3, with TRBD1 as a possible D gene (5 bases). The V gene's germline CDR1 is MRHNA and CDR2 SNTAGT. With 2 bases removed from V and 1 base from J, the gap between germline ends came to 13 bases. The CDR3 has 16 residues. The CDR3 DNA sequence: TGTGCCAGCAGTGACACGTCAGGGTGGGGCACAGATACGCAGTATTTT. It translates to CASSDTSGWGTDTQYF.

J is TRBJ1-3 and V is TRBV30; D gene unclear. Germline loops: CDR1 GTSNPN, CDR2 SVGIG (reference sequence). The CDR3 runs 12 residues. Trimming took off 0 bases at V and 4 bases at J, with 4 bases between the two ends. The CDR3 DNA follows: TGTGCCTGGAGTGTGGGCGGAAACACCATATATTTT. The encoded protein is CAWSVGGNTIYF.

The V gene is TRBV27, the J gene TRBJ1-1; D unresolved. Germline-derived CDR1 and CDR2 are MNHEY and SMNVEV (reference sequence). The CDR3 is 14 residues long. V lost 3 bases to trimming and J lost 0 bases, with 8 bases between them. CDR3 sequence: CASSLVAVNTEAFF. CDR3 DNA sequence: TGTGCCAGCAGTTTGGTGGCCGTGAACACTGAAGCTTTCTTT.

The chain joins TRBV4-2 to TRBJ2-5; perhaps TRBD2 as D (6 bases). CDR3 size: 15 residues. Trimming pared 0 bases from V and 3 bases from J, leaving 11 bases between. The germline gives CDR1 LGHNA, CDR2 YNFKEQ. The CDR3 region has the DNA TGTGCCAGCAGCCAAGAGCTAGCGCTTAAAGAGACCCAGTACTTC. This encodes CASSQELALKETQYF.

This chain connects TRBV29-1 to TRBJ2-5, with 9 bases that match TRBD2. V lost 1 base to trimming and J lost 5 bases; unmatched junction nucleotides: 20. Per germline, CDR1 SQVTM and CDR2 ANQGSEA. This CDR3 spans 19 amino acids. CDR3 nucleotides: TGCAGCGTTGAAGGGAATCTGTTATCAGGGCTAGCGGGAATGGAGACCCAGTACTTC. This translates into CSVEGNLLSGLAGMETQYF.

The rearrangement links TRBV30 to TRBJ1-2; possibly TRBD1 for D (5 bases). CDR1 and CDR2 from the germline V gene are GTSNPN and SVGIG (reference sequence). Deletions cut 6 bases from V and 8 bases from J, with 22 bases between. The CDR3 extends over 14 amino acids. In DNA, the CDR3 is TGTGCCTGTAAGACAGACCGAAATTATAGAGGCTACACCTTC. It codes for CACKTDRNYRGYTF.

CDR3 in amino acids: CASGSSGDTGELFF. DNA for the CDR3: TGTGCCAGCGGGTCTAGCGGGGACACCGGGGAGCTGTTTTTT. The chain links TRBV6-5 to TRBJ2-2; 9 nucleotides line up with TRBD2. The length of the CDR3 is 14 residues. Germline CDR1 and CDR2: MNHEY and SVGAGI. The J segment lost 3 bases and the V segment lost 8 bases, leaving 4 bases of the junction unmatched.

The chain recombines TRBV28 with TRBJ2-7, with D unresolved. The CDR3 is 13 amino acids. V shed 3 bases and J shed 0 bases, with 6 bases lying between them. Germline V gene data show CDR1 as MDHEN and CDR2 as SYDVKM. The DNA for the CDR3 is TGTGCCAGCAGTTTCTCCAGCTCCTACGAGCAGTACTTC. This codes for CASSFSSSYEQYF.

The chain recombines TRBV5-1 with TRBJ2-7; 8 nucleotides match TRBD1. Looked up from germline, CDR1 is SGHRS and CDR2 is YFSETQ. The CDR3 sequence is 15 residues long. V dropped 4 bases and J dropped 4; count of bases not matched to a gene: 10. This chain's CDR3 is CASSGGQDRTYEQYF. CDR3 coding DNA: TGCGCCAGCAGCGGGGGACAGGACAGGACTTACGAGCAGTACTTC. Full variable domain (missing parts from reference TRBV5-1 and TRBJ2-7): KAGVTQTPRYLIKTRGQQVTLSCSPISGHRSVSWYQQTPGQGLQFLFEYFSETQRNKGNFPGRFSGRQFSNSRSEMNVSTLELGDSALYLCASSGGQDRTYEQYFGPGTRLTVT.

The chain employs TRBV5-1 and TRBJ2-1; TRBD2 aligns across 8 bases. V was pared by 7 bases and J by 8 bases, with 17 bases of the junction left unmatched. The CDR3 is made up of 16 amino acids. Germline V gene data show CDR1 as SGHRS and CDR2 as YFSETQ. The CDR3 is CASGPRGGRFRDEQFF. The CDR3 coding sequence is TGCGCCAGCGGCCCACGGGGCGGGAGGTTTCGGGATGAGCAGTTCTTC.